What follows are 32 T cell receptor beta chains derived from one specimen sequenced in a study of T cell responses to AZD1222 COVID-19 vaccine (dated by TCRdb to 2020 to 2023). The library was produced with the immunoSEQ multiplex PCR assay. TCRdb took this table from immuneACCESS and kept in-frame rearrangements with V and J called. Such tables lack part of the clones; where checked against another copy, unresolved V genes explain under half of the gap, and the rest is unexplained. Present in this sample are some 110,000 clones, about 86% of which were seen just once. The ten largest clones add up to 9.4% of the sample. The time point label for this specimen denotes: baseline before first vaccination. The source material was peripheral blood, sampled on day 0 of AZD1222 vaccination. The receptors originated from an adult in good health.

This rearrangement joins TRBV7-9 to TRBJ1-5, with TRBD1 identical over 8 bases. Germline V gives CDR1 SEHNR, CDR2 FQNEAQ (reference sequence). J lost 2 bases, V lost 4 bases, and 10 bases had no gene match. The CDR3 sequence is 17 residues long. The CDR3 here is CASSSSRTGQGNQPQHF. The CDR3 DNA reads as TGTGCCAGCAGCTCCTCCCGGACAGGGCAGGGCAATCAGCCCCAGCATTTT.

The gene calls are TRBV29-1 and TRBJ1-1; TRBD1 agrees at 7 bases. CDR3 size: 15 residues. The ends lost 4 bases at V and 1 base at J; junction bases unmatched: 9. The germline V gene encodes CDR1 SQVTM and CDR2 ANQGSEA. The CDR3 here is CSVVPRGQTNTEAFF. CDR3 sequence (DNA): TGCAGCGTTGTACCTCGGGGACAGACGAACACTGAAGCTTTCTTT.

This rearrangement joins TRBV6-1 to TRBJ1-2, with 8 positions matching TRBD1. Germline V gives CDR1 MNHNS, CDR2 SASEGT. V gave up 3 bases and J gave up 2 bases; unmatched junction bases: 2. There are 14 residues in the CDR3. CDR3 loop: CASSDGQGNYGYTF. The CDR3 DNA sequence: TGTGCCAGCAGTGACGGACAGGGAAACTATGGCTACACCTTC.

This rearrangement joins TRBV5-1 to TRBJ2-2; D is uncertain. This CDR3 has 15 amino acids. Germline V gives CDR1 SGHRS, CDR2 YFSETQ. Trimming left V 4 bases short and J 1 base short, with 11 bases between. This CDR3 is CASSPIWENTGELFF. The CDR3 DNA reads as TGCGCCAGCAGCCCCATTTGGGAGAACACCGGGGAGCTGTTTTTT.

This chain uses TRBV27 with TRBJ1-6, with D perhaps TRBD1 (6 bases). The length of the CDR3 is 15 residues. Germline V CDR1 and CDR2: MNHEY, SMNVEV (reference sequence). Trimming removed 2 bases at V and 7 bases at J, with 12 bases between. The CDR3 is CASSLLQGLNSPLHF. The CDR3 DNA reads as TGTGCCAGCAGTTTACTCCAGGGGCTCAATTCACCCCTCCACTTT.

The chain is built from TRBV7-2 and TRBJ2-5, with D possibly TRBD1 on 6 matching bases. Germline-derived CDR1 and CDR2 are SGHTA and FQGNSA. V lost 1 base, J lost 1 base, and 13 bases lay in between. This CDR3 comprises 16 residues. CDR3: CASSLVAHRVQETQYF. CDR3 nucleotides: TGTGCCAGCAGCTTAGTGGCCCACAGGGTCCAAGAGACCCAGTACTTC.

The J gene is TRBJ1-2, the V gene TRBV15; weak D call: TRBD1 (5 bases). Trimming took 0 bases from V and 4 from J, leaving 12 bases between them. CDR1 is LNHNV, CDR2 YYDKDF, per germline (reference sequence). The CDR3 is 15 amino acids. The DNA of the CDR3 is TGTGCCACCAGCAGAGATATGAGGGGTGGCTATGGCTACACCTTC. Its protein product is CATSRDMRGGYGYTF.

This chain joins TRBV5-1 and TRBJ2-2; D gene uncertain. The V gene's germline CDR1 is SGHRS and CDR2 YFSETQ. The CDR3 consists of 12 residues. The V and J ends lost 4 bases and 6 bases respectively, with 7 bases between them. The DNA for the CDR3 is TGCGCCAGCAGCCCGCATTCCGGGGAGCTGTTTTTT. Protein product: CASSPHSGELFF.

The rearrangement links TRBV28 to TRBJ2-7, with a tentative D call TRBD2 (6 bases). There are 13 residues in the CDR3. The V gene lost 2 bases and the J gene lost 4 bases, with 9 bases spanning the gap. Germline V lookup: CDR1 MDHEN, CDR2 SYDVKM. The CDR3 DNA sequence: TGTGCCAGCAGTTTAGGAGGGATTTACGAGCAGTACTTC. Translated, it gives CASSLGGIYEQYF.

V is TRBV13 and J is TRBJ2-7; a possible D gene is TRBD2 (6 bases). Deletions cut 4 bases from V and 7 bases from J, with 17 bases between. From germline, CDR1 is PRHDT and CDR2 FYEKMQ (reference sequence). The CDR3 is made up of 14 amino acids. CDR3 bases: TGTGCCAGCAGCTCCGGGACTGACACGAGGGAGCAGTACTTC. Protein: CASSSGTDTREQYF.

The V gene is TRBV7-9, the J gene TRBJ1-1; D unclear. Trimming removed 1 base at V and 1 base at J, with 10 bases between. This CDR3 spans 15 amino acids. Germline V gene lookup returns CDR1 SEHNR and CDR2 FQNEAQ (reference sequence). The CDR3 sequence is CASSLVRRENTEAFF. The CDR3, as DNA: TGTGCCAGCAGCTTAGTAAGGAGGGAGAACACTGAAGCTTTCTTT.

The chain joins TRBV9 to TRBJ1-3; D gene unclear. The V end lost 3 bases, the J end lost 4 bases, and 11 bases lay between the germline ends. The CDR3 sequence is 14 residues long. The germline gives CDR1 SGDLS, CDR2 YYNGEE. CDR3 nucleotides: TGTGCCAGCAGCGAGACCTCTACAGGAAACACCATATATTTT. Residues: CASSETSTGNTIYF.

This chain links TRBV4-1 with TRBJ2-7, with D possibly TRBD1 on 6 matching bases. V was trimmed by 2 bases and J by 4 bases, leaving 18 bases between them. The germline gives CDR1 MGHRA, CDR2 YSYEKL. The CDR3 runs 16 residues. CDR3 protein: CASSQNWVGQRYEQYF. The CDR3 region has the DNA TGCGCCAGCAGCCAAAATTGGGTAGGACAGAGGTACGAGCAGTACTTC.

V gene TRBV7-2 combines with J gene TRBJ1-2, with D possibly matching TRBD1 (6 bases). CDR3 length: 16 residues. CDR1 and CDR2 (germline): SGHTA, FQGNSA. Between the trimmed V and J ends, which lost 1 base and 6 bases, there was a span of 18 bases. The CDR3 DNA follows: TGTGCCAGCAGCTTAGAATACCCCCGGGGGGCGCATGGCTACACCTTC. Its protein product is CASSLEYPRGAHGYTF. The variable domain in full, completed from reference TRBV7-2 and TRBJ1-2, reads GAGVSQSPSNKVTEKGKDVELRCDPISGHTALYWYRQSLGQGLEFLIYFQGNSAPDKSGLPSDRFSAERTGGSVSTLTIQRTQQEDSAVYLCASSLEYPRGAHGYTFGSGTRLTVV.

The CDR3 loop reads CASSQDKWVTYEQYF. CDR3 in DNA: TGCGCCAGCAGCCAAGATAAGTGGGTAACCTACGAGCAGTACTTC. This chain uses TRBV4-3 with TRBJ2-7; no clear D. The germline CDR1 and CDR2 sequences are LGHNA and YSLEER. CDR3 length equals 15 residues. Trimming left V 0 bases short and J 2 bases short, with 11 bases between.

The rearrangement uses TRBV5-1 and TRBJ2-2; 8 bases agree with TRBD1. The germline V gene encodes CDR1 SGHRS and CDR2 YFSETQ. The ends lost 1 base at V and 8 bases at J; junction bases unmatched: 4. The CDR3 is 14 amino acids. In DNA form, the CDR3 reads TGCGCCAGCAGCTTGAGGACAGGGACAGGGGAGCTGTTTTTT. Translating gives CASSLRTGTGELFF.

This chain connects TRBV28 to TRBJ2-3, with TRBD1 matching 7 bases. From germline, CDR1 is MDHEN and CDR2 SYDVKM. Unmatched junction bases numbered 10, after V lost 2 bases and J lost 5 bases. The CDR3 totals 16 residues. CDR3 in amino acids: CASSLGSEGARDTQYF. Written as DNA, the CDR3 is TGTGCCAGCAGTTTAGGGTCTGAGGGGGCGAGAGATACGCAGTATTTT.

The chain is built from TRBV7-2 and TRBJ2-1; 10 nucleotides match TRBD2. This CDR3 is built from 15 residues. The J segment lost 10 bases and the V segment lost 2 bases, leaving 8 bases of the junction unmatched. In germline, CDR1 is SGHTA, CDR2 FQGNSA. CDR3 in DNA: TGTGCCAGCAGCTTATCAGCGGGAGGGTTGAAGGAGCAGTTCTTC. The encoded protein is CASSLSAGGLKEQFF.

CDR3 in DNA: TGTGCCAGCCGATTACTTGGGGGGGAAGAGACCCAGTACTTC. Translation: CASRLLGGEETQYF. This sequence joins TRBV6-5 and TRBJ2-5; 7 nucleotides agree with TRBD2. This CDR3 has 14 amino acids. The ends lost 8 bases at V and 3 bases at J; junction bases unmatched: 9. Germline V gene sequence: CDR1 MNHEY, CDR2 SVGAGI.

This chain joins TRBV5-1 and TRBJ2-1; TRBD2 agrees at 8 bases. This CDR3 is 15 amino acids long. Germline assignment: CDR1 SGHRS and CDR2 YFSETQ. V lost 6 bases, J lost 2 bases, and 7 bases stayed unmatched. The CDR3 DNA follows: TGCGCCAGCACACCCGAAGCGGGGGCCTACAATGAGCAGTTCTTC. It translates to CASTPEAGAYNEQFF.

This CDR3 is CASSDATRLANEKLFF. The CDR3 nucleotides are TGTGCCAGCAGTGACGCAACCAGGTTGGCTAATGAAAAACTGTTTTTT. The V and J genes are TRBV25-1 and TRBJ1-4; D not resolved. V was trimmed by 3 bases and J by 3 bases, leaving 14 bases between them. The CDR3 spans 16 residues. Germline V gives CDR1 MGHDK, CDR2 SYGVNS. The full variable domain, completed using reference TRBV25-1 and TRBJ1-4, is EADIYQTPRYLVIGTGKKITLECSQTMGHDKMYWYQQDPGMELHLIHYSYGVNSTEKGDLSSESTVSRIRTEHFPLTLESARPSHTSQYLCASSDATRLANEKLFFGSGTQLSVL.

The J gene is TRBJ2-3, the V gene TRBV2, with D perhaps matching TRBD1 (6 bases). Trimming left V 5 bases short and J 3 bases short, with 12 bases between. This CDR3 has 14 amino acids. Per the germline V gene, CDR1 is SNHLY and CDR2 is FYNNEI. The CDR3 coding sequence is TGTGCCAGCAGTCGAGACGGGACAACAGATACGCAGTATTTT. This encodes CASSRDGTTDTQYF.

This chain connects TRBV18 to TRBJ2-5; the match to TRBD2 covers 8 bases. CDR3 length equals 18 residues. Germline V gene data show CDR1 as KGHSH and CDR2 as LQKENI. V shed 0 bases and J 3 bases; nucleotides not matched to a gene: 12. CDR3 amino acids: CASSPPGLVTVGEETQYF. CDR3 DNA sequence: TGTGCCAGCTCACCACCGGGACTAGTGACGGTCGGAGAAGAGACCCAGTACTTC. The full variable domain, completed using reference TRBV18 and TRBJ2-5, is NAGVMQNPRHLVRRRGQEARLRCSPMKGHSHVYWYRQLPEEGLKFMVYLQKENIIDESGMPKERFSAEFPKEGPSILRIQQVVRGDSAAYFCASSPPGLVTVGEETQYFGPGTRLLVL.

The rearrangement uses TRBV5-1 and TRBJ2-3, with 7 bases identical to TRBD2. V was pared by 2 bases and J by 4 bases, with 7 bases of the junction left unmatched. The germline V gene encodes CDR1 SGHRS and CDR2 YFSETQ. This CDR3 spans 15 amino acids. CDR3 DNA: TGCGCCAGCAGCTTAAGGGGAGGGTTCGCAGATACGCAGTATTTT. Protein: CASSLRGGFADTQYF.

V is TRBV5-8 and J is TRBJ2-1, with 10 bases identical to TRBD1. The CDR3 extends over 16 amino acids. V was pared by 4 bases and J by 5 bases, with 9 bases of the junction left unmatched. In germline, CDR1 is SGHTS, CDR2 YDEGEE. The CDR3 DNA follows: TGTGCCAGCAGCCAGGGGGCCGGGACAGGGGACAATGAGCAGTTCTTC. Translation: CASSQGAGTGDNEQFF.

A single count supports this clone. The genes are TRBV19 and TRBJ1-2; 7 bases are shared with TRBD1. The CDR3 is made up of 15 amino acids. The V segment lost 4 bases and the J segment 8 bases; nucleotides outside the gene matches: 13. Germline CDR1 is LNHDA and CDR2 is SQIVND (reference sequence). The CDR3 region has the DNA TGTGCCAGTAGTAGCTCAGACAGGGAGGGGCTCGGCTACACCTTC. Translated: CASSSSDREGLGYTF.

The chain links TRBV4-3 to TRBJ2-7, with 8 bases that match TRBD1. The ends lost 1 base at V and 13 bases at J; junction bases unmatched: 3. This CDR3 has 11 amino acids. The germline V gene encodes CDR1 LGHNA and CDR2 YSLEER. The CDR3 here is CASSQGQGKYF. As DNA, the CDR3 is TGCGCCAGCAGCCAAGGACAGGGGAAATACTTC.

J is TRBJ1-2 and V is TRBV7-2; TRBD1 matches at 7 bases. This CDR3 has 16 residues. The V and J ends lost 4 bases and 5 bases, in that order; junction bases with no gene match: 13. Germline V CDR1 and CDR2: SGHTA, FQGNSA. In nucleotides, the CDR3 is TGTGCCAGCAGCTCCCAGGGGACAGCCGGATTATATGGCTACACCTTC. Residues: CASSSQGTAGLYGYTF.

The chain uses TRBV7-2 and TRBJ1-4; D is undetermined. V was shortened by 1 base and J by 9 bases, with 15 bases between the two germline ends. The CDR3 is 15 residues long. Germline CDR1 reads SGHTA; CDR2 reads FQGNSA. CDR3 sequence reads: CASSLVYIQRQKLFF. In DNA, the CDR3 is TGTGCCAGCAGCTTAGTGTATATACAGAGGCAAAAACTGTTTTTT.

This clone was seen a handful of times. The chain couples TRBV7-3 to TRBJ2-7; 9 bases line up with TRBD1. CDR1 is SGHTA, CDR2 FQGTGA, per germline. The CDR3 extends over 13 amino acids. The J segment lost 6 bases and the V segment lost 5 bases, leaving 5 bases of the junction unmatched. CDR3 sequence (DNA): TGTGCCAGCAGCCAAGGGACAGGGCGCGAGCAGTACTTC. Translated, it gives CASSQGTGREQYF.

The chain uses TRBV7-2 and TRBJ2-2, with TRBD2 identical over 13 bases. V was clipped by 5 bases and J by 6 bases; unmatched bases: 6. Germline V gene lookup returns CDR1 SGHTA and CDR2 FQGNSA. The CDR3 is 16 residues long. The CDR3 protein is CASSILAGGPPGELFF. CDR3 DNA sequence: TGTGCCAGCAGCATACTAGCGGGAGGGCCCCCCGGGGAGCTGTTTTTT.

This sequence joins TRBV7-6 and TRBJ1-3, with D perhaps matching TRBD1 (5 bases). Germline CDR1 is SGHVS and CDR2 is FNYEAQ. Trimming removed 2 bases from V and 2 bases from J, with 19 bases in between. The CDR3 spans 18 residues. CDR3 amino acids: CASSLPLEAGRPGNTIYF. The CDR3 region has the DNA TGTGCCAGCAGCTTACCCTTGGAGGCAGGGAGGCCTGGAAACACCATATATTTT.